The 17 T cell receptor beta chains reported below all come from one sample, sequenced in a study of monozygotic twins with inflammatory bowel disease. TCRdb reprocessed the 5' RACE reads and stores each CDR3 protein as one record, lacking DNA. The sample shows approximately 380,000 distinct CDR3 sequences, and approximately 2.8% sits with its ten largest clones. Sequenced input: blood. The receptor source for this set is a human donor with ulcerative colitis or Crohn's disease, or a healthy co-twin of an affected twin (not recorded which).

The chain couples TRBV12-5 to TRBJ1-5; the TCRdb D gene call, TRBD1, has no DNA to confirm it. Germline V gives CDR1 LGHNT, CDR2 FRNRAP. The CDR3 extends over 16 amino acids. The CDR3 region is CASGGLGAEVDQPQHF.

J is TRBJ2-7 and V is TRBV12-3 or TRBV12-4. The CDR3 totals 14 residues. This chain's CDR3 is CASSFDSPTYEQYF.

The chain links TRBV23-1 to TRBJ1-6. TRBV23-1 is an open reading frame, and its role is uncertain. The CDR3 extends over 18 amino acids. The CDR3 sequence: CASSQFTRGSSYNSPLHF.

The CDR3 is CASSLLDSSYEQYF. V gene TRBV7-6 combines with J gene TRBJ2-7. The CDR3 runs 14 residues. Germline V lookup: CDR1 SGHVS, CDR2 FNYEAQ.

The chain combines TRBV6-2 or TRBV6-3 with TRBJ2-6. The CDR3 runs to 15 residues. Germline V gene data show CDR1 as MNHEY and CDR2 as SVGEGT. The CDR3 spells CASSEHVSGANVLTF.

V is TRBV30 and J is TRBJ1-2; TCRdb outputs TRBD1, but without DNA this stays unchecked. CDR3 length: 14 amino acids. Per the germline V gene, CDR1 is GTSNPN and CDR2 is SVGIG (reference sequence). The CDR3 sequence is CAWAAGTGGYGYTF.

This chain uses TRBV4-1 with TRBJ2-4. Germline loops: CDR1 MGHRA, CDR2 YSYEKL. This CDR3 comprises 11 residues. The CDR3 sequence is CASSQLDIQYF.

The chain recombines TRBV18 with TRBJ1-1; TCRdb indicates TRBD1, and absent DNA this call remains unverified. CDR1 KGHSH and CDR2 LQKENI come from the germline V gene. This CDR3 has 13 residues. The CDR3 loop is CASSPTGGNEAFF.

This sequence joins TRBV27 and TRBJ2-5; TCRdb calls TRBD1, which cannot be checked without DNA. CDR3 size: 15 residues. CDR1 is MNHEY and CDR2 is SMNVEV in the germline V gene (reference sequence). CDR3 in amino acids: CASSFTGQGFGTQYF.

CDR3 region: CASSLLAEEGLEQYF. The genes are TRBV6-5 and TRBJ2-7. The CDR3 has 15 residues. Germline loops: CDR1 MNHEY, CDR2 SVGAGI.

J is TRBJ2-3 and V is TRBV4-3; TCRdb names TRBD1, which stays unverified in the absence of DNA. This CDR3 comprises 15 residues. The V gene's germline CDR1 is LGHNA and CDR2 YSLEER. CDR3 residues: CASSQGGTSKDTQYF.

The genes are TRBV5-1 and TRBJ1-1; TCRdb's assignment of TRBD1 cannot be checked, as there is no DNA. Looked up from germline, CDR1 is SGHRS and CDR2 is YFSETQ. The CDR3 is made up of 15 amino acids. The CDR3 region is CASSLKQGANTEAFF.

The chain employs TRBV15 and TRBJ2-7; with no DNA, the TCRdb D assignment of TRBD1 cannot be verified. This CDR3 region has 15 residues. CDR1 and CDR2 (germline): LNHNV, YYDKDF (reference sequence). The CDR3 spells CATSIPGQISFEQYF.

This chain's CDR3 is CASSAPDERQGPYQETQYF. J is TRBJ2-5 and V is TRBV12-3 or TRBV12-4; TCRdb's assignment of TRBD1 cannot be checked, as there is no DNA. The CDR3 extends over 19 amino acids.

The chain carries TRBV7-2 and TRBJ1-5. CDR3 length: 15 residues. Per the germline V gene, CDR1 is SGHTA and CDR2 is FQGNSA. CDR3 loop: CASSPRAQGGQPQHF.

The chain joins TRBV20-1 to TRBJ2-7; TCRdb's D gene call, TRBD1, goes unchecked for lack of DNA. The germline V gene encodes CDR1 DFQATT and CDR2 SNEGSKA (reference sequence). There are 14 residues in the CDR3. The CDR3 is CSDRRDRLPYEQYF.

The chain couples TRBV30 to TRBJ1-2. The germline gives CDR1 GTSNPN, CDR2 SVGIG (reference sequence). This CDR3 has 12 amino acids. The CDR3 is CAWRGATYGYTF.